The 19 T cell receptor beta chains below all came from one sample that was sequenced in a study of shared clonotypes between healthy human individuals. Profiling relied on immunoSEQ multiplex PCR, and the TCRdb table lists in-frame clones only, not all of them. The sample includes some 1.5 million clones, approximately 97% seen only once; the top ten take roughly 1.1%. Sequences were obtained from naive CD4+ T cells sorted from blood. Noted subset: CD45RA+ positively selected. Source of these receptors: a young man in good health.

V and J are TRBV10-2 and TRBJ2-7; D unclear. The germline V and J ends were trimmed by 0 bases and 4 bases, with 10 bases remaining between them. Germline loops: CDR1 WSHSY, CDR2 SAAADI. CDR3 length: 14 amino acids. CDR3 nucleotide sequence: TGCGCCAGCAGTGAGTCGATCAACCATTACGAGCAGTACTTC. Encoded protein: CASSESINHYEQYF.

The chain couples TRBV11-2 to TRBJ1-1; 9 nucleotides agree with TRBD1. J lost 5 bases, V lost 5 bases, and 6 bases had no gene match. Germline loops: CDR1 SGHAT, CDR2 FQNNGV. The CDR3 is made up of 14 amino acids. CDR3 in amino acids: CASSMTGGWTEAFF. In DNA form, the CDR3 reads TGTGCCAGCAGCATGACAGGGGGATGGACTGAAGCTTTCTTT.

The rearrangement links TRBV27 to TRBJ2-1; TRBD1 agrees at 9 bases. J lost 7 bases, V lost 1 base, and 17 bases had no gene match. This CDR3 region has 19 residues. Per germline, CDR1 MNHEY and CDR2 SMNVEV (reference sequence). The CDR3 DNA reads TGTGCCAGCAGTTTATTACCGTCCCGGGACAGGGAGTATTCGAATGAGCAGTTCTTC. Protein: CASSLLPSRDREYSNEQFF.

Turning to this clone: Germline and junction disagree at one end, which may indicate a read error. The rearrangement links TRBV7-7 to TRBJ2-7, with D possibly TRBD1 on 6 matching bases. Germline values: CDR1 SSHAT, CDR2 FNYEAQ (reference sequence). This CDR3 has 18 residues. The CDR3 loop reads CASSSAYIGQRVPYEQYF. For the CDR3, the DNA is TGTGCTAGCAGCTCCGCTTATATTGGACAGAGGGTCCCCTACGAGCAGTACTTC.

This chain joins TRBV10-3 and TRBJ1-5, with TRBD1 identical over 9 bases. Germline lookup yields CDR1 ENHRY and CDR2 SYGVKD. The CDR3 extends over 17 amino acids. The V gene end was trimmed by 6 bases and the J gene end by 0 bases; junction bases not matched to a gene: 9. The CDR3 nucleotides read TGTGCCATCAGCCGGGACAGGGTAACCTATAGCAATCAGCCCCAGCATTTT. This codes for CAISRDRVTYSNQPQHF.

This rearrangement joins TRBV27 to TRBJ2-7; perhaps TRBD2 as D (6 bases). CDR3 length equals 13 residues. V lost 3 bases, J lost 5 bases, and 11 bases lay in between. Germline CDR1 is MNHEY and CDR2 is SMNVEV (reference sequence). Here the CDR3 reads CASSFRREHEQYF. The DNA of the CDR3 is TGTGCCAGCAGTTTTCGCCGGGAGCACGAGCAGTACTTC.

This clone showed up just once. The chain is built from TRBV11-2 and TRBJ2-7; no definite D call. The germline V gene encodes CDR1 SGHAT and CDR2 FQNNGV. This CDR3 contains 13 residues. V lost 5 bases and J 2 bases, leaving 10 bases between the germline ends. CDR3 nucleotides: TGTGCCAGCAGCGTGGCGGCGACCTACGAGCAGTACTTC. Translation: CASSVAATYEQYF.

The V gene is TRBV28, the J gene TRBJ2-5, with 9 bases aligning to TRBD2. The germline CDR1 and CDR2 sequences are MDHEN and SYDVKM. The V gene end was trimmed by 1 base and the J gene end by 4 bases; junction bases not matched to a gene: 16. CDR3 length: 19 amino acids. The CDR3 loop reads CASSLFGTGTSSSRETQYF. Here the CDR3 DNA reads TGTGCCAGCAGTTTATTTGGCACCGGGACTAGCTCTAGTAGAGAGACCCAGTACTTC.

This clone came up once. The gene calls are TRBV27 and TRBJ2-1; no firm D call. Germline loops: CDR1 MNHEY, CDR2 SMNVEV (reference sequence). This CDR3 spans 16 amino acids. Between the trimmed V and J ends, which lost 2 bases and 0 bases, there was a span of 11 bases. The CDR3 loop is CASSLLGISSYNEQFF. The DNA for the CDR3 is TGTGCCAGCAGTTTACTAGGGATCAGCTCCTACAATGAGCAGTTCTTC.

This chain joins TRBV6-5 and TRBJ1-5; D not certain. The CDR3 is made up of 14 amino acids. CDR1 and CDR2 (germline): MNHEY, SVGAGI. Trimming left V 2 bases short and J 0 bases short, with 5 bases between. In DNA, the CDR3 is TGTGCCAGCAGTTACAGCGTTAGCAATCAGCCCCAGCATTTT. It is translated as CASSYSVSNQPQHF.

The chain joins TRBV9 to TRBJ2-2; TRBD2 matches at 8 bases. J was trimmed by 4 bases and V by 5 bases; bases with no gene match: 7. From germline, CDR1 is SGDLS and CDR2 YYNGEE. This CDR3 spans 15 amino acids. The DNA for the CDR3 is TGTGCCAGCAGAGCGACTAGCGCGACCACCGGGGAGCTGTTTTTT. Translating gives CASRATSATTGELFF.

V is TRBV28 and J is TRBJ2-7; D perhaps matches TRBD2 (6 bases). Trimming left V 2 bases short and J 0 bases short, with 14 bases between. CDR1 MDHEN and CDR2 SYDVKM come from the germline V gene. This CDR3 region has 16 residues. CDR3 DNA: TGTGCCAGCAGTTTAGTTTCGGGAGCGGGCTCCTACGAGCAGTACTTC. The encoded protein is CASSLVSGAGSYEQYF.

The CDR3: CASTVRDNEKLFF. The CDR3 bases are TGTGCCAGCACCGTACGGGATAATGAAAAACTGTTTTTT. This chain uses TRBV2 with TRBJ1-4; D unclear. The germline V and J ends were trimmed by 7 bases and 4 bases, with 10 bases remaining between them. CDR3 length: 13 amino acids. CDR1 and CDR2 (germline): SNHLY, FYNNEI.

This clone was recorded only once. CDR3 loop: CASSVDGTGTGQGEQYF. The CDR3 coding sequence is TGTGCCAGCAGCGTAGATGGGACCGGGACAGGGCAGGGAGAGCAGTACTTC. The chain couples TRBV9 to TRBJ2-7; 9 bases map to TRBD1. The CDR3 runs 17 residues. Germline V gene lookup returns CDR1 SGDLS and CDR2 YYNGEE. V was clipped by 0 bases and J by 7 bases; unmatched bases: 14.

To note about this clone: The sample has other DNA sequences that encode this CDR3 too. This sequence joins TRBV10-3 and TRBJ2-2, with unresolved D. The V end lost 2 bases, the J end lost 8 bases, and 3 bases lay between the germline ends. This CDR3 has 11 residues. The V gene's germline CDR1 is ENHRY and CDR2 SYGVKD. The CDR3 loop is CAISELGELFF. The CDR3 DNA reads TGTGCCATCAGTGAGCTAGGGGAGCTGTTTTTT.

The gene calls are TRBV9 and TRBJ2-1, with 11 bases matching TRBD2. Trimming cost V 3 bases and J 0 bases; bases outside gene matches: 5. CDR1 is SGDLS and CDR2 is YYNGEE in the germline V gene. The CDR3 is 17 amino acids. The CDR3 reads CASSALAGGLSYNEQFF. CDR3 sequence (DNA): TGTGCCAGCAGCGCTCTAGCGGGAGGCCTCTCCTACAATGAGCAGTTCTTC.

V usage is TRBV6-1 and J usage is TRBJ2-7, with D uncertain. The CDR3 runs to 14 residues. Trimming took off 4 bases at V and 5 bases at J, with 15 bases between the two ends. CDR1 and CDR2 from the germline V gene are MNHNS and SASEGT. The CDR3 region is CASSVLRAADEQYF. The CDR3 DNA reads TGTGCCAGCAGTGTTCTTAGAGCCGCGGACGAGCAGTACTTC.

This chain joins TRBV27 and TRBJ2-3; perhaps TRBD1 as D (6 bases). The CDR3 totals 13 residues. Trimming removed 7 bases at V and 5 bases at J, with 13 bases between. Looked up from germline, CDR1 is MNHEY and CDR2 is SMNVEV (reference sequence). CDR3 nucleotides: TGTGCCAGCAACTCCAGGGGAAAAGATACGCAGTATTTT. It yields the protein CASNSRGKDTQYF.

This chain links TRBV18 with TRBJ1-5, with 7 nucleotides matching TRBD1. J lost 5 bases, V lost 5 bases, and 3 bases had no gene match. This CDR3 is built from 13 residues. Germline CDR1 KGHSH, CDR2 LQKENI. This CDR3 reads CASSRQGHQPQHF. CDR3 nucleotides: TGTGCCAGCTCAAGACAGGGACATCAGCCCCAGCATTTT.